The 19 T cell receptor beta chains given below trace back to one sample, sequenced in a study of blood T cell repertoires in COVID-19 (dated by TCRdb to 2019 to 2021). Libraries were prepared through the immunoSEQ multiplex PCR assay. TCRdb obtained this table from immuneACCESS and retained in-frame rearrangements with V and J assigned. These tables miss some clones; where compared with another copy, unresolved V genes account for less than half of the shortfall, and the remainder is unexplained. Recorded for this sample are over 65,000 clones; approximately 81% of them occurred a single time. The top ten clones comprise about 45% of the sample. The sequenced sample was peripheral blood. Receptors originate from a man aged 80 or over with acute or convalescent COVID-19.

V usage is TRBV18 and J usage is TRBJ1-1; D is possibly TRBD1 (5 bases). V lost 8 bases and J lost 2, with 12 bases in between. Germline CDR1 is KGHSH and CDR2 is LQKENI. The CDR3 covers 13 residues. CDR3 DNA: TGTGCCAGCCAGACAGACTTTAACACTGAAGCTTTCTTT. This translates into CASQTDFNTEAFF. The variable domain in full, completed from reference TRBV18 and TRBJ1-1, reads NAGVMQNPRHLVRRRGQEARLRCSPMKGHSHVYWYRQLPEEGLKFMVYLQKENIIDESGMPKERFSAEFPKEGPSILRIQQVVRGDSAAYFCASQTDFNTEAFFGQGTRLTVV.

The J gene is TRBJ1-4, the V gene TRBV3-1 (or the pseudogene TRBV3-2); TRBD1 is a possible D gene (5 bases). The germline V and J ends were trimmed by 3 bases and 7 bases, with 12 bases remaining between them. CDR1 and CDR2 (germline): LGHDT, YNNKEL (reference sequence). This CDR3 comprises 14 residues. Written as DNA, the CDR3 is TGTGCCAGCAGCCATAAGGGGCTCCGTGAAAAACTGTTTTTT. Its protein is CASSHKGLREKLFF.

The chain recombines TRBV30 with TRBJ1-2; 9 nucleotides match TRBD1. The CDR3 length is 15 residues. The germline gives CDR1 GTSNPN, CDR2 SVGIG (reference sequence). V was pared by 2 bases and J by 8 bases, with 12 bases of the junction left unmatched. The chain's CDR3 is CAWSRHTQGAKGYTF. The CDR3, as DNA: TGTGCCTGGAGTCGCCATACACAGGGGGCGAAAGGCTACACCTTC.

The chain couples TRBV28 to TRBJ2-4; 9 bases align to TRBD2. The CDR3 is 15 residues long. Germline values: CDR1 MDHEN, CDR2 SYDVKM. With 3 bases clipped from V and 8 bases from J, the junction kept 8 bases outside the gene matches. The CDR3 DNA reads TGTGCCAGCAGTTTCGGCGGGAGGGCCGCGGACATTCAGTACTTC. Translating it yields CASSFGGRAADIQYF.

This chain joins TRBV5-1 and TRBJ2-5, with 7 positions matching TRBD1. The CDR3 totals 14 residues. The junction had 6 bases not matched to a gene; V was cut back by 4 bases and J by 3 bases. Germline lookup yields CDR1 SGHRS and CDR2 YFSETQ. The CDR3 DNA sequence: TGCGCCAGCAGCCCTGGACAGGTGGAAGAGACCCAGTACTTC. Translated: CASSPGQVEETQYF.

The J gene is TRBJ1-6, the V gene TRBV18; 8 nucleotides match TRBD1. The CDR3 spans 14 residues. In germline, CDR1 is KGHSH, CDR2 LQKENI. V lost 4 bases, J lost 10 bases, and 6 bases stayed unmatched. The DNA of the CDR3 is TGTGCCAGCTCACAGGGACAGGCACCGTCACCCCTCCACTTT. Amino acid sequence: CASSQGQAPSPLHF.

This chain joins TRBV28 and TRBJ2-1; 8 bases fit TRBD2. V was clipped by 6 bases and J by 2 bases; unmatched bases: 6. Germline-derived CDR1 and CDR2 are MDHEN and SYDVKM. The CDR3 consists of 15 residues. The CDR3 protein is CASRLSGSTYNEQFF. In DNA, the CDR3 is TGTGCCAGCAGATTAAGCGGGAGTACCTACAATGAGCAGTTCTTC.

This sequence joins TRBV2 and TRBJ1-5, with TRBD1 matching 7 bases. The CDR3 totals 15 residues. Germline assignment: CDR1 SNHLY and CDR2 FYNNEI. Unmatched junction bases numbered 6, after V lost 3 bases and J lost 4 bases. The CDR3 protein is CASSDTGVRNQPQHF. Here the CDR3 DNA reads TGTGCCAGCAGTGATACAGGGGTGCGGAATCAGCCCCAGCATTTT. Using reference TRBV2 and TRBJ1-5 for the parts outside the CDR3, the full variable domain is EPEVTQTPSHQVTQMGQEVILRCVPISNHLYFYWYRQILGQKVEFLVSFYNNEISEKSEIFDDQFSVERPDGSNFTLKIRSTKLEDSAMYFCASSDTGVRNQPQHFGDGTRLSIL.

This clone has only one observation. This chain links TRBV27 with TRBJ2-1, with 7 nucleotides matching TRBD2. V trimming: 8 bases; J trimming: 9 bases; junction bases outside the gene matches: 13. The germline CDR1 and CDR2 sequences are MNHEY and SMNVEV (reference sequence). This CDR3 region has 14 residues. CDR3 nucleotide sequence: TGTGCCAGCGGACGACTAGGCGGGAGAGGTGAGCAGTTCTTC. It codes for CASGRLGGRGEQFF.

V gene TRBV18 combines with J gene TRBJ1-6; 9 bases match TRBD1. The J segment lost 7 bases and the V segment lost 4 bases, leaving 5 bases of the junction unmatched. CDR3 size: 15 residues. In germline, CDR1 is KGHSH, CDR2 LQKENI. CDR3 coding DNA: TGTGCCAGCTCACAAGAGACAGGGGGAAATTCACCCCTCCACTTT. Its protein is CASSQETGGNSPLHF.

This clone is a singleton in its sample. The V gene is TRBV5-1, the J gene TRBJ2-1; 11 positions match TRBD2. The CDR3 contains 17 residues. With 3 bases clipped from V and 3 bases from J, the junction kept 8 bases outside the gene matches. Germline CDR1 SGHRS, CDR2 YFSETQ. The CDR3 DNA is TGCGCCAGCAGCTCTGGGACTAGCGGAGCCTACTACAATGAGCAGTTCTTC. It is translated as CASSSGTSGAYYNEQFF.

The chain links TRBV28 to TRBJ1-1, with D unresolved. Trimming left V 7 bases short and J 1 base short, with 10 bases between. The V gene's germline CDR1 is MDHEN and CDR2 SYDVKM. The CDR3 length is 13 residues. CDR3 nucleotide sequence: TGTGCCAGCACCCATGCACAGAACACTGAAGCTTTCTTT. Protein sequence: CASTHAQNTEAFF.

This clone was counted between two and nine times. The V call is TRBV5-1, the J call TRBJ2-5; D possibly corresponds to TRBD1 (5 bases). Trimming stripped 0 bases from V and 5 bases from J, with 11 bases between. The CDR3 is 14 amino acids. Looked up from germline, CDR1 is SGHRS and CDR2 is YFSETQ. The CDR3, as DNA: TGCGCCAGCAGCTTGGGGGGCCCAGACGAGACCCAGTACTTC. It encodes CASSLGGPDETQYF.

The chain joins TRBV3-1 (or the pseudogene TRBV3-2) to TRBJ2-5; a weak D match, TRBD2 (7 bases). The ends were cut back, 1 base at V and 4 bases at J, with 16 bases in the middle. The germline CDR1 and CDR2 sequences are LGHDT and YNNKEL (reference sequence). The CDR3 totals 16 residues. The CDR3 sequence: CASSQGRGGAGETQYF. In DNA form, the CDR3 reads TGTGCCAGCAGCCAAGGAAGGGGGGGCGCGGGAGAGACCCAGTACTTC.

V usage is TRBV28 and J usage is TRBJ2-7; D might be TRBD1 (5 bases). The CDR3 contains 13 residues. CDR1 is MDHEN and CDR2 is SYDVKM in the germline V gene. V lost 3 bases and J lost 2, with 8 bases in between. CDR3 nucleotide sequence: TGTGCCAGCAGTTTGCAGGGAACCTACGAGCAGTACTTC. Translated: CASSLQGTYEQYF.

The V call is TRBV5-1, the J call TRBJ2-5; D is ambiguous. Germline values: CDR1 SGHRS, CDR2 YFSETQ. V gave up 0 bases and J gave up 4 bases, with 4 bases separating them. The CDR3 is 12 residues long. Here the CDR3 reads CASSLEPETQYF. CDR3 nucleotide sequence: TGCGCCAGCAGCTTGGAGCCAGAGACCCAGTACTTC. Looking up the rest from reference TRBV5-1 and TRBJ2-5 gives the full variable domain: KAGVTQTPRYLIKTRGQQVTLSCSPISGHRSVSWYQQTPGQGLQFLFEYFSETQRNKGNFPGRFSGRQFSNSRSEMNVSTLELGDSALYLCASSLEPETQYFGPGTRLLVL.

This chain connects TRBV18 to TRBJ2-5; 7 bases align to TRBD1. With 4 bases clipped from V and 3 bases from J, the junction kept 5 bases outside the gene matches. In germline, CDR1 is KGHSH, CDR2 LQKENI. The CDR3 runs to 14 residues. The CDR3 DNA sequence: TGTGCCAGCTCACAACCGGGACAGAAAGAGACCCAGTACTTC. It is translated as CASSQPGQKETQYF. The entire variable domain, with the rest obtained from reference TRBV18 and TRBJ2-5, is as follows: NAGVMQNPRHLVRRRGQEARLRCSPMKGHSHVYWYRQLPEEGLKFMVYLQKENIIDESGMPKERFSAEFPKEGPSILRIQQVVRGDSAAYFCASSQPGQKETQYFGPGTRLLVL.

V usage is TRBV30 and J usage is TRBJ2-3; no clear D gene. The ends were cut back, 2 bases at V and 1 base at J, with 7 bases in the middle. Germline-derived CDR1 and CDR2 are GTSNPN and SVGIG (reference sequence). The CDR3 has 13 amino acids. CDR3 loop: CAWSYRGTDTQYF. CDR3 DNA sequence: TGTGCCTGGAGTTACCGGGGCACAGATACGCAGTATTTT.

V and J are TRBV28 and TRBJ1-2; possible D gene TRBD1, 5 bases. Trimming took off 7 bases at V and 9 bases at J, with 24 bases between the two ends. Germline V gives CDR1 MDHEN, CDR2 SYDVKM. The CDR3 contains 15 residues. As DNA, the CDR3 is TGTGCCAGCACAAATTCCGCTCTAGGGGTAGACAGCTACACCTTC. This sequence encodes CASTNSALGVDSYTF.